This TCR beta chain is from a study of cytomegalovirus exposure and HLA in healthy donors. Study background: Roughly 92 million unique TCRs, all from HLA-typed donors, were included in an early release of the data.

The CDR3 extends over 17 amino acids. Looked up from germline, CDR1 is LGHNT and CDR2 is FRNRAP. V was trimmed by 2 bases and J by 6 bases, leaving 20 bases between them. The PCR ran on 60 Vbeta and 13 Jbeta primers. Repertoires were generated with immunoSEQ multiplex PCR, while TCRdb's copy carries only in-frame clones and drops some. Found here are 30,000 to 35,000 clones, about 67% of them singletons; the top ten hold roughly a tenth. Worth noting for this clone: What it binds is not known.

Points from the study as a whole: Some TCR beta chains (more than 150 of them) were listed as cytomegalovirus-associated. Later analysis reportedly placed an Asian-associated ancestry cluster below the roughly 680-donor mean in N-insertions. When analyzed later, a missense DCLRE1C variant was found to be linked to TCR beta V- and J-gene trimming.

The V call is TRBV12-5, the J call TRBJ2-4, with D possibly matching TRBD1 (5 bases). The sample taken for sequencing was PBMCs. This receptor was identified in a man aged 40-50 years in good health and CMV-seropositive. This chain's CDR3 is CASGLPQTAPLGNIQYF. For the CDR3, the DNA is TGTGCTAGTGGTTTGCCGCAGACAGCCCCCCTCGGAAACATTCAGTACTTC.